Sequencing of this TCR beta chain was carried out in a study of T cell repertoires in cytomegalovirus infection. For the study at large: Researchers turned to recently identified HLA-C-restricted CMV epitopes as well as well-studied HLA-B-restricted ones. The public TCR beta signatures pointed to both CMV infection and matching HLA type.

In this sample, this clonotype turned up a few times. Its target is not known. The CDR3 sequence is 14 residues long. Germline CDR1 is MNHNS and CDR2 is SASEGT. V was clipped by 7 bases and J by 1 base, with 10 bases between them. General study points: The response measured ex vivo was dominated by TCR beta clonotypes (HLA-C-restricted and CMV-specific).

MiXCR, run by TCRdb on the reads, gives a single entry per CDR3 protein. The sample shows around 430,000 distinct CDR3 sequences, approximately 46% of them seen only once. The sequencing used cultured PBMCs, collected from culture after CMV antigen stimulation. The rearrangement joins TRBV6-1 to TRBJ2-2; unclear D gene. This TCR derives from a human donor in good health (CMV status not recorded). Some clones in this sample may be carry-over from other donors' samples. CDR3 in amino acids: CASTPPRNTGELFF. DNA for the CDR3: TGTGCCAGCACCCCCCCCCGGAACACCGGGGAGCTGTTTTTT.